This TCR beta chain was recorded in a study of T cells in women clearing cervical HPV infection. Using immunoSEQ multiplex PCR, the repertoire was profiled, and TCRdb retains in-frame clones only, with some absent. Its table lists 27,000 or so clones. This clonotype was obtained from a woman aged 18 to 75 with a cervical HPV16 infection that either progressed to CIN3+ or cleared (not recorded which). Sequenced input: blood buffy coat.

The DNA read from the CDR3 is TGTGCCAGCAGCTCGCGACGCGACAGCTCTGGAAACACC. Its protein product is CASSSRRDSSGNT. The whole CDR3 protein is CASSSRRDSSGNTIYF. The chain is built from TRBV7-8 and TRBJ1-3; tentatively, D is TRBD1 (5 bases). The read gets to within 3 residues of the CDR3 end, and the germline J gene fills in the rest. CDR3 length equals 16 residues. V shed 4 bases and J shed 0 bases, with 13 bases lying between them. The germline V gene has CDR1 SGHVS and CDR2 FQNEAQ.